The 20 T cell receptor beta chains listed next were all sequenced from one sample in a study of cytomegalovirus exposure and HLA in healthy donors. The PCR contained 60 Vbeta and 13 Jbeta primers. Clones were sequenced by immunoSEQ multiplex PCR, and TCRdb holds only the in-frame ones, with some missing. The table lists about 110,000 clones, less than 70% of them singletons, with about 2.2% in the top ten. Input material: PBMCs. The receptor source for this set is a woman under 40 in good health and CMV-seronegative.

This clone was seen a few times. The chain has TRBV5-1 and TRBJ2-1; D call uncertain. CDR1 SGHRS and CDR2 YFSETQ come from the germline V gene. Trimming took off 0 bases at V and 3 bases at J, with 7 bases between the two ends. The CDR3 has 14 residues. CDR3 sequence reads: CASSLASNYNEQFF. CDR3 nucleotide sequence: TGCGCCAGCAGCTTGGCTAGTAACTACAATGAGCAGTTCTTC. Full variable domain (rest looked up from reference TRBV5-1 and TRBJ2-1): KAGVTQTPRYLIKTRGQQVTLSCSPISGHRSVSWYQQTPGQGLQFLFEYFSETQRNKGNFPGRFSGRQFSNSRSEMNVSTLELGDSALYLCASSLASNYNEQFFGPGTRLTVL.

The V call is TRBV4-3, the J call TRBJ2-3; 9 bases match TRBD1. From germline, CDR1 is LGHNA and CDR2 YSLEER. This CDR3 is 18 amino acids long. V shed 0 bases, J shed 0 bases, and the junction held 7 bases outside the gene matches. The CDR3 DNA is TGCGCCAGCAGCCAAGAACCGGACAGGGGTGCTAGCACAGATACGCAGTATTTT. It codes for CASSQEPDRGASTDTQYF.

This clone was counted between two and nine times. This chain connects TRBV30 to TRBJ2-2; TRBD2 matches at 9 bases. Germline-derived CDR1 and CDR2 are GTSNPN and SVGIG (reference sequence). With V trimmed by 4 bases and J by 6 bases, 6 bases remained unmatched. The CDR3 extends over 14 amino acids. The CDR3 is CAWKGLALSGELFF. The CDR3 DNA sequence: TGTGCCTGGAAGGGACTAGCTTTATCCGGGGAGCTGTTTTTT.

This clone was found a few times. The chain uses TRBV28 and TRBJ2-7, with 11 bases lining up with TRBD2. CDR1 and CDR2 (germline): MDHEN, SYDVKM. This CDR3 region has 16 residues. V lost 2 bases to trimming and J lost 5 bases; unmatched junction nucleotides: 8. The CDR3 nucleotides are TGTGCCAGCAGTTTAGTTGGGCTAGCGGGAGGAGACGAGCAGTACTTC. Its protein product is CASSLVGLAGGDEQYF.

The V and J genes are TRBV20-1 and TRBJ1-1; D remains ambiguous. Germline V gene lookup returns CDR1 DFQATT and CDR2 SNEGSKA (reference sequence). The CDR3 extends over 11 amino acids. V was cut by 5 bases and J by 0 bases, with 4 bases left in between. CDR3 sequence: CSAEMNTEAFF. The CDR3 DNA sequence: TGCAGTGCTGAGATGAACACTGAAGCTTTCTTT.

The rearrangement links TRBV4-1 to TRBJ2-1; 7 bases are shared with TRBD2. J was trimmed by 9 bases and V by 1 base; bases with no gene match: 9. Germline V gives CDR1 MGHRA, CDR2 YSYEKL. The CDR3 is 15 residues long. The chain's CDR3 is CASSQVIGLVREQFF. The CDR3 DNA is TGCGCCAGCAGCCAAGTCATAGGACTAGTGCGTGAGCAGTTCTTC.

The chain joins TRBV28 to TRBJ2-7; 7 bases agree with TRBD1. The CDR3 is made up of 16 amino acids. CDR1 MDHEN and CDR2 SYDVKM come from the germline V gene. The junction had 12 bases not matched to a gene; V was cut back by 4 bases and J by 3 bases. CDR3 sequence reads: CASSSNQQGKYYEQYF. The CDR3 coding sequence is TGTGCCAGCAGTTCCAATCAACAGGGGAAGTACTACGAGCAGTACTTC.

V is TRBV25-1 and J is TRBJ2-3; TRBD2 matches at 7 bases. CDR3 length: 17 amino acids. The V segment lost 1 base and the J segment 5 bases; nucleotides outside the gene matches: 12. Germline V gene sequence: CDR1 MGHDK, CDR2 SYGVNS. CDR3 nucleotides: TGTGCCAGCAGTGAATCTTGGGGGGAGGGCCTTTTAGATACGCAGTATTTT. Its translation is CASSESWGEGLLDTQYF.

The rearrangement joins TRBV5-1 to TRBJ2-7; possibly TRBD2 for D (6 bases). This CDR3 has 14 residues. Trimming took off 0 bases at V and 6 bases at J, with 13 bases between the two ends. The germline V gene encodes CDR1 SGHRS and CDR2 YFSETQ. The CDR3 reads CASSLGREDSEQYF. The CDR3 DNA reads TGCGCCAGCAGCTTGGGCAGGGAGGATAGCGAGCAGTACTTC.

The chain employs TRBV9 and TRBJ1-2; 10 bases line up with TRBD1. Trimming cost V 0 bases and J 6 bases; bases outside gene matches: 11. Germline V CDR1 and CDR2: SGDLS, YYNGEE. The CDR3 has 17 amino acids. CDR3 sequence (DNA): TGTGCCAGCAGCGTAGCTACCGGGACAGGGGAAAAGGATGGCTACACCTTC. Translated, it gives CASSVATGTGEKDGYTF.

The chain couples TRBV5-1 to TRBJ2-2; TRBD1 matches at 9 bases. CDR1 SGHRS and CDR2 YFSETQ come from the germline V gene. V lost 4 bases and J lost 7; bases outside the gene matches: 8. CDR3 length: 15 amino acids. This CDR3 reads CASSMGQGNVGELFF. CDR3 sequence (DNA): TGCGCCAGCAGCATGGGACAGGGTAACGTCGGGGAGCTGTTTTTT. Full variable domain (missing parts from reference TRBV5-1 and TRBJ2-2): KAGVTQTPRYLIKTRGQQVTLSCSPISGHRSVSWYQQTPGQGLQFLFEYFSETQRNKGNFPGRFSGRQFSNSRSEMNVSTLELGDSALYLCASSMGQGNVGELFFGEGSRLTVL.

CDR3 nucleotides: TGTGCCAGCAGCTCACCGGGACTAGCGGGAGGGGTCGCCTACAATGAGCAGTTCTTC. Protein: CASSSPGLAGGVAYNEQFF. This rearrangement joins TRBV5-6 to TRBJ2-1; the match to TRBD2 covers 16 bases. The V gene's germline CDR1 is SGHDT and CDR2 YYEEEE. The V and J ends lost 3 bases and 2 bases, in that order; junction bases with no gene match: 8. This CDR3 comprises 19 residues. Combining the CDR3 with reference TRBV5-6 and TRBJ2-1 gives the whole variable domain DAGVTQSPTHLIKTRGQQVTLRCSPKSGHDTVSWYQQALGQGPQFIFQYYEEEERQRGNFPDRFSGHQFPNYSSELNVNALLLGDSALYLCASSSPGLAGGVAYNEQFFGPGTRLTVL.

J is TRBJ2-1 and V is TRBV5-1, with 9 bases lining up with TRBD2. From germline, CDR1 is SGHRS and CDR2 YFSETQ. The CDR3 is 16 residues long. Trimming at V came to 0 bases and at J to 2 bases, leaving 3 bases not matched to a gene. The CDR3 sequence is CASSLGASGAYNEQFF. The CDR3 nucleotides are TGCGCCAGCAGCTTGGGGGCTAGCGGGGCCTACAATGAGCAGTTCTTC.

This chain joins TRBV28 and TRBJ2-7; TRBD2 matches at 8 bases. The CDR3 has 11 residues. The V segment lost 7 bases and the J segment 9 bases; nucleotides outside the gene matches: 5. CDR1 MDHEN and CDR2 SYDVKM come from the germline V gene. The CDR3: CASNGRVSQYF. Here the CDR3 DNA reads TGTGCCAGCAACGGGAGGGTGTCGCAGTACTTC. Variable domain in full (rest from reference TRBV28 and TRBJ2-7): DVKVTQSSRYLVKRTGEKVFLECVQDMDHENMFWYRQDPGLGLRLIYFSYDVKMKEKGDIPEGYSVSREKKERFSLILESASTNQTSMYLCASNGRVSQYFGPGTRLTVT.

The rearrangement links TRBV27 to TRBJ2-1; D possibly corresponds to TRBD2 (5 bases). There are 16 residues in the CDR3. Germline V gene data show CDR1 as MNHEY and CDR2 as SMNVEV (reference sequence). Trimming left V 2 bases short and J 1 base short, with 12 bases between. The CDR3, as DNA: TGTGCCAGCAGTTTAGCCTCTAGCCTATCCTACAATGAGCAGTTCTTC. The encoded protein is CASSLASSLSYNEQFF.

The J gene is TRBJ2-5, the V gene TRBV29-1; 7 bases match TRBD2. CDR3 size: 19 residues. The trim removed 3 bases at V and 1 base at J, leaving 20 bases unmatched. Germline V gene data show CDR1 as SQVTM and CDR2 as ANQGSEA. The CDR3 nucleotides are TGCAGCGTTGATTCGAGGCTAGCGGTCGAAGGCAACCCCCAAGAGACCCAGTACTTC. It yields the protein CSVDSRLAVEGNPQETQYF.

This clone has more than one count but fewer than ten. The chain is built from TRBV4-3 and TRBJ2-2; 9 positions agree with TRBD2. Germline V gives CDR1 LGHNA, CDR2 YSLEER. Unmatched junction bases numbered 8, after V lost 2 bases and J lost 4 bases. The CDR3 spans 17 residues. The CDR3 bases are TGCGCCAGCAGCCAACTCTCAGCGGGAGGTACCACCGGGGAGCTGTTTTTT. Translating it yields CASSQLSAGGTTGELFF.

This chain uses TRBV30 with TRBJ1-3; D not certain. Per the germline V gene, CDR1 is GTSNPN and CDR2 is SVGIG (reference sequence). The length of the CDR3 is 15 residues. Trimming left V 5 bases short and J 3 bases short, with 17 bases between. The CDR3 here is CAWGRMRGSGNTIYF. The CDR3 nucleotides read TGTGCCTGGGGGCGAATGCGGGGTAGTGGAAACACCATATATTTT.

The chain joins TRBV4-3 to TRBJ2-1; no clear D gene. CDR1 and CDR2 (germline): LGHNA, YSLEER. Trimming took off 1 base at V and 5 bases at J, with 9 bases between the two ends. CDR3 length equals 14 residues. The CDR3 here is CASSQVTVHNEQFF. CDR3 bases: TGCGCCAGCAGCCAAGTAACGGTCCACAATGAGCAGTTCTTC.

This chain joins TRBV23-1 and TRBJ1-5; maybe TRBD1 (5 bases). TRBV23-1 is an ORF, with its function uncertain. The CDR3 totals 14 residues. V shed 4 bases and J shed 4 bases, with 11 bases lying between them. The CDR3 reads CASSRRGFNQPQHF. The DNA for the CDR3 is TGCGCCAGCAGTCGGCGGGGGTTTAATCAGCCCCAGCATTTT.